Detailed here is one T cell receptor (beta chain). No antigen is known for it. This was the immunoSEQ v3 assay. Only in-frame clones appear in the TCRdb table, and some are missing; sequencing was by immunoSEQ multiplex PCR. The repertoire has 50,000 to 60,000 clones, roughly four fifths of them found once; the top ten carry just under 3%. The data stem from a study of TIL therapy for anti-PD-1-resistant metastatic lung cancer. Study-wide results and limits: TIL clonotype persistence in blood showed no apparent association with response. Patients were highly selected, enriched for treatment-naive, never-smoker and oncogene-addicted cases.

V gave up 3 bases and J gave up 7 bases; unmatched junction bases: 7. This CDR3 has 14 residues. Germline V gene data show CDR1 as GTSNPN and CDR2 as SVGIG (reference sequence). Specified time point: pre-treatment sample, taken before nivolumab and TIL therapy. The sequencing used blood, collected at baseline. The rearrangement uses TRBV30 and TRBJ1-5, with 9 bases aligning to TRBD1. This TCR derives from a person between 25 and 80 years old with non-small cell lung cancer. CDR3 nucleotide sequence: TGTGCCTGGAGCCAGGGACAGGGAAACCAGCCCCAGCATTTT. It specifies CAWSQGQGNQPQHF.